The 25 T cell receptor beta chains given below trace back to one sample, sequenced in a study of T cells in Graves' hyperthyroidism and ophthalmopathy. It was RNA transcripts that yielded the amplified TCR beta CDR3 regions. HTBI primers were employed in a first-round RT-PCR of the TCR CDR3. MiXCR, applied by TCRdb to the multiplex PCR reads, yields one record per CDR3 protein. The table lists approximately 590,000 distinct CDR3 sequences, roughly 14% of them singletons. The sequencing sample was made of blood. These receptors came from a woman in her 30s with Graves' hyperthyroidism.

This clonotype came up many times. The V and J genes are TRBV5-1 and TRBJ2-5; 7 positions match TRBD2. The junction had 5 bases not matched to a gene; V was cut back by 4 bases and J by 5 bases. The CDR3 totals 13 residues. Germline loops: CDR1 SGHRS, CDR2 YFSETQ. CDR3 protein: CASSPGREETQYF. The CDR3 DNA follows: TGCGCCAGCAGCCCGGGGAGGGAGGAGACCCAGTACTTC. Together with reference TRBV5-1 and TRBJ2-5, the CDR3 gives the full variable domain: KAGVTQTPRYLIKTRGQQVTLSCSPISGHRSVSWYQQTPGQGLQFLFEYFSETQRNKGNFPGRFSGRQFSNSRSEMNVSTLELGDSALYLCASSPGREETQYFGPGTRLLVL.

Many counts were recorded for this clonotype. The chain carries TRBV5-1 and TRBJ2-1; tentative D call: TRBD2 (6 bases). Trimming took 2 bases from V and 5 from J, leaving 14 bases between them. This CDR3 has 15 residues. Germline CDR1 reads SGHRS; CDR2 reads YFSETQ. The CDR3 bases are TGCGCCAGCAGCTTACCGAGCGGGCCAAACAATGAGCAGTTCTTC. This encodes CASSLPSGPNNEQFF.

This clonotype was seen once. The J gene is TRBJ2-1, the V gene TRBV7-9; 8 bases are shared with TRBD2. Germline lookup yields CDR1 SEHNR and CDR2 FQNEAQ (reference sequence). The CDR3 consists of 20 residues. V lost 4 bases, J lost 0 bases, and 17 bases stayed unmatched. The CDR3 sequence: CASSSARVEFSGNSYNEQFF. The CDR3 bases are TGTGCCAGCAGCTCCGCCAGGGTAGAGTTTAGCGGGAACTCCTACAATGAGCAGTTCTTC.

As to this clonotype: A much larger clonotype is one base distant, so this may be a read error. J is TRBJ2-7 and V is TRBV5-6; a possible D gene is TRBD1 (6 bases). Germline loops: CDR1 SGHDT, CDR2 YYEEEE. CDR3 length: 12 residues. CDR3 bases: TGTGTCAGCAGCTTGATAAGGGGGGAGCAGTACTTC. This sequence encodes CVSSLIRGEQYF.

This clonotype appeared a few times. This chain connects TRBV5-1 to TRBJ1-4; weak D call: TRBD1 (6 bases). The germline gives CDR1 SGHRS, CDR2 YFSETQ. Trimming left V 0 bases short and J 10 bases short, with 10 bases between. The CDR3 is made up of 13 amino acids. CDR3: CASSLVQGGKLFF. The CDR3 DNA follows: TGCGCCAGCAGCTTGGTACAGGGTGGAAAACTGTTTTTT.

The chain carries TRBV29-1 and TRBJ1-2; possibly TRBD1 for D (6 bases). The V and J ends lost 0 bases and 6 bases respectively, with 17 bases between them. The CDR3 runs 15 residues. Per germline, CDR1 SQVTM and CDR2 ANQGSEA. The CDR3 sequence: CSVEDITGLNNGYTF. DNA for the CDR3: TGCAGCGTTGAAGATATCACAGGGCTTAATAATGGCTACACCTTC.

The table lists this clonotype with many counts. J is TRBJ2-6 and V is TRBV5-1; TRBD1 is a possible D gene (6 bases). V was clipped by 0 bases and J by 1 base, with 14 bases between them. CDR1 is SGHRS and CDR2 is YFSETQ in the germline V gene. This CDR3 region has 18 residues. The CDR3 DNA sequence: TGCGCCAGCAGCTTGGGTGGTCAGGGGCGATCTGGGGCCAACGTCCTGACTTTC. Translated, it gives CASSLGGQGRSGANVLTF.

This clonotype was found many times. The V gene is TRBV20-1, the J gene TRBJ2-3; TRBD2 matches 13 bases. The germline V gene has CDR1 DFQATT and CDR2 SNEGSKA (reference sequence). This CDR3 is 19 amino acids long. V shed 2 bases, J shed 5 bases, and the junction held 16 bases outside the gene matches. The CDR3 loop reads CSARRPPRTSGSREDTQYF. DNA of the CDR3: TGCAGTGCTAGACGACCCCCCAGGACTAGCGGGAGTAGGGAAGATACGCAGTATTTT.

This clonotype turned up a few times. The chain uses TRBV20-1 and TRBJ2-2; D tentatively reads TRBD1 or TRBD2 (5 bases each). This CDR3 contains 13 residues. Trimming removed 3 bases at V and 4 bases at J, with 9 bases between. Germline V CDR1 and CDR2: DFQATT, SNEGSKA (reference sequence). CDR3 sequence (DNA): TGCAGTGCTAGGAGAGGGGTCACCGGGGAGCTGTTTTTT. It codes for CSARRGVTGELFF.

The chain carries TRBV29-1 and TRBJ2-7; D may match TRBD1 or TRBD2 (7 bases each). With 2 bases removed from V and 2 bases from J, the gap between germline ends came to 19 bases. Germline V gene data show CDR1 as SQVTM and CDR2 as ANQGSEA. The CDR3 consists of 16 residues. The DNA for the CDR3 is TGCAGCGTTGAACAGGGGGGGATCGGACTTACCTACGAGCAGTACTTC. It translates to CSVEQGGIGLTYEQYF.

V is TRBV27 and J is TRBJ2-2, with 11 bases lining up with TRBD2. Germline CDR1 and CDR2: MNHEY and SMNVEV (reference sequence). J gave up 7 bases and V 3 bases, and 7 bases lay outside the gene matches. The CDR3 is made up of 16 amino acids. The CDR3 protein is CASSFYSGRAVGELFF. The CDR3 DNA follows: TGTGCCAGCAGTTTCTATAGCGGGAGGGCCGTCGGGGAGCTGTTTTTT.

The rearrangement links TRBV29-1 to TRBJ2-7; 8 bases agree with TRBD1. J was trimmed by 0 bases and V by 4 bases; bases with no gene match: 11. Germline V gives CDR1 SQVTM, CDR2 ANQGSEA. This CDR3 contains 16 residues. The CDR3 loop reads CSVGSSGTGLSYEQYF. The CDR3, as DNA: TGCAGCGTTGGGTCGTCCGGGACAGGCCTCTCCTACGAGCAGTACTTC.

This clonotype was seen many times. The chain combines TRBV24-1 with TRBJ2-1; TRBD2 might be the D (6 bases). V gave up 10 bases and J gave up 0 bases, with 12 bases separating them. The germline CDR1 and CDR2 sequences are KGHDR and SFDVKD. The CDR3 spans 14 residues. The CDR3 nucleotides read TGTGCCACGAGCGGGCCTCCCTCCTACAATGAGCAGTTCTTC. It encodes CATSGPPSYNEQFF.

This clonotype has only a few counts. The J gene is TRBJ2-7, the V gene TRBV3-2; the D call TRBD2 from the table was never checked on the DNA. TRBV3-2 is a pseudogene. The CDR3 covers 17 residues. The CDR3 protein is CASSLRLAGGSSYEQYF. The CDR3 DNA reads TGTGCCAGCAGCCTGCGACTAGCGGGAGGCAGCTCCTACGAGCAGTACTTC.

This clonotype has ten or more counts. The CDR3: CSARVGRAYNEQFF. Written as DNA, the CDR3 is TGCAGTGCTAGAGTTGGGCGGGCCTACAATGAGCAGTTCTTC. V is TRBV20-1 and J is TRBJ2-1; a weak D match, TRBD2 (5 bases). V lost 1 base and J 2 bases, leaving 9 bases between the germline ends. There are 14 residues in the CDR3. Germline lookup yields CDR1 DFQATT and CDR2 SNEGSKA (reference sequence).

The genes are TRBV19 and TRBJ2-7, with D possibly TRBD2 on 5 matching bases. V dropped 3 bases and J dropped 4 bases, with 10 bases sitting between them. The CDR3 spans 13 residues. The germline V gene has CDR1 LNHDA and CDR2 SQIVND (reference sequence). The CDR3 region is CASSIPGGYEQYF. In DNA, the CDR3 is TGTGCCAGTAGTATCCCAGGCGGGTACGAGCAGTACTTC.

V and J are TRBV12-5 and TRBJ2-3; D gene unclear. The V end was cut by 2 bases, the J end by 7 bases, with 16 bases between. The CDR3 length is 15 residues. Looked up from germline, CDR1 is LGHNT and CDR2 is FRNRAP. In DNA form, the CDR3 reads TGTGCTAGTGGTTTGCCAACGTCAGGCTGGTATACGCAGTATTTT. This translates into CASGLPTSGWYTQYF.

This clonotype was counted a few times. The chain uses TRBV6-1 and TRBJ2-6, with 7 bases fitting TRBD1. The CDR3 is 15 amino acids. V was clipped by 6 bases and J by 3 bases; unmatched bases: 5. The germline CDR1 and CDR2 sequences are MNHNS and SASEGT. The CDR3 coding sequence is TGTGCCAGCAGCCATGGACAGGATGGGGCCAACGTCCTGACTTTC. Its translation: CASSHGQDGANVLTF.

This clonotype was observed at least ten times. The rearrangement links TRBV2 to TRBJ2-3, with TRBD2 matching over 9 bases. V was pared by 0 bases and J by 3 bases, with 13 bases of the junction left unmatched. Germline-derived CDR1 and CDR2 are SNHLY and FYNNEI. The CDR3 runs to 19 residues. This CDR3 reads CASSEARIFAGGTTDTQYF. The CDR3, as DNA: TGTGCCAGCAGTGAAGCGCGGATCTTTGCGGGAGGGACGACAGATACGCAGTATTTT.

This clonotype was seen repeatedly, ten times or more. V and J are TRBV6-1 and TRBJ2-7; TRBD2 matches at 9 bases. The germline V gene has CDR1 MNHNS and CDR2 SASEGT. V lost 6 bases, J lost 1 base, and 4 bases stayed unmatched. The CDR3 runs to 14 residues. In DNA form, the CDR3 reads TGTGCCAGCAGCACCGGACTAGCGTCCTACGAGCAGTACTTC. This gives the protein CASSTGLASYEQYF.

This clonotype was recorded at least ten times. This sequence joins TRBV30 and TRBJ1-5; 9 nucleotides match TRBD1. Germline V gives CDR1 GTSNPN, CDR2 SVGIG (reference sequence). This CDR3 region has 16 residues. Trimming removed 5 bases from V and 2 bases from J; junction bases left unmatched: 10. The CDR3 reads CAWGRTGGIGNQPQHF. For the CDR3, the DNA is TGTGCCTGGGGGAGAACAGGGGGCATTGGCAATCAGCCCCAGCATTTT.

Regarding this clonotype: This may arise from a read error, as a much more abundant clone is one base away. J is TRBJ2-1 and V is TRBV30; D is unresolved. Germline lookup yields CDR1 GTSNPN and CDR2 SVGIG (reference sequence). The CDR3 sequence is 12 residues long. Written as DNA, the CDR3 is TGTGCCTGGGACTGGAATTACAATGAGCAGCTCTTC. Translating gives CAWDWNYNEQLF.

This clonotype was picked up many times. This chain joins TRBV11-2 and TRBJ2-7; D is perhaps TRBD2 (5 bases). Between the trimmed V and J ends, which lost 5 bases and 9 bases, there was a span of 11 bases. The CDR3 loop spans 11 amino acids. Germline CDR1 SGHAT, CDR2 FQNNGV. Here the CDR3 DNA reads TGTGCCAGCAGCGTCGGACTCGGGCAGTACTTC. This codes for CASSVGLGQYF.

This clonotype was detected many times. The chain carries TRBV6-1 and TRBJ2-1; TRBD2 matches 8 bases. The J segment lost 0 bases and the V segment lost 8 bases, leaving 12 bases of the junction unmatched. The CDR3 is made up of 17 amino acids. The germline V gene has CDR1 MNHNS and CDR2 SASEGT. CDR3 residues: CASRGQTSESSYNEQFF. In DNA, the CDR3 is TGTGCCAGCCGAGGGCAGACTAGCGAGAGCTCCTACAATGAGCAGTTCTTC.

This clonotype has at least ten counts. At one boundary the junction diverges from the germline segment, which might be a read error. J is TRBJ2-5 and V is TRBV28; D perhaps matches TRBD1 (5 bases). The CDR3 totals 19 residues. From germline, CDR1 is MDHEN and CDR2 SYDVKM. The CDR3 DNA is TGTGCCAGCAGTACCACCCTCACCTCCCTCCAGGGTCTTCAAGGGACCCAGTACTTC. Translation: CASSTTLTSLQGLQGTQYF. The full variable domain, with the rest looked up from reference TRBV28 and TRBJ2-5, is DVKVTQSSRYLVKRTGEKVFLECVQDMDHENMFWYRQDPGLGLRLIYFSYDVKMKEKGDIPEGYSVSREKKERFSLILESASTNQTSMYLCASSTTLTSLQGLQGTQYFGPGTRLLVL.